What follows are 10 T cell receptor beta chains derived from one specimen sequenced in a study of chemoradiotherapy in HPV16-positive cancers. The method was immunoSEQ multiplex PCR; TCRdb's version includes in-frame clones alone and lacks a portion of them. The sample lists over 15,000 clones, approximately 84% occurring once. The specimen was blood, collected from a patient who underwent chemoradiotherapy. Receptors were obtained from a human donor with HPV-associated anogenital cancer.

The rearrangement links TRBV6-5 to TRBJ2-7; 7 nucleotides align to TRBD1. The V segment lost 6 bases and the J segment 2 bases; nucleotides outside the gene matches: 4. The germline gives CDR1 MNHEY, CDR2 SVGAGI. The CDR3 is made up of 13 amino acids. The CDR3 is CASRLQGAYEQYF. Here the CDR3 DNA reads TGTGCCAGCAGGCTCCAGGGGGCCTACGAGCAGTACTTC.

V usage is TRBV5-1 and J usage is TRBJ2-3; no clear D gene. The germline V gene has CDR1 SGHRS and CDR2 YFSETQ. The CDR3 loop spans 13 amino acids. Trimming shortened V by 1 base and J by 4 bases, and 7 bases separated the two germline ends. Here the CDR3 reads CASSLILADTQYF. In DNA, the CDR3 is TGCGCCAGCAGCTTGATCTTGGCAGATACGCAGTATTTT.

The chain is built from TRBV28 and TRBJ2-1; no firm D call. The V gene's germline CDR1 is MDHEN and CDR2 SYDVKM. The CDR3 covers 14 residues. V was cut by 3 bases and J by 9 bases, with 15 bases left in between. The CDR3 nucleotides are TGTGCCAGCAGTTTCTTCTTCGGTAGGACTGAGCAGTTCTTC. Translated: CASSFFFGRTEQFF.

The sample holds one count of this clone. The chain links TRBV5-1 to TRBJ2-7, with D tentatively TRBD1 or TRBD2 (5 bases each). Trimming pared 1 base from V and 0 bases from J, leaving 11 bases between. CDR1 and CDR2 (germline): SGHRS, YFSETQ. This CDR3 is built from 15 residues. The CDR3 DNA is TGCGCCAGCAGCTTGCAGCCAGGGAGCTCCTACGAGCAGTACTTC. Amino acids: CASSLQPGSSYEQYF.

The chain links TRBV28 to TRBJ2-3, with 7 bases identical to TRBD2. CDR3 length: 15 residues. In germline, CDR1 is MDHEN, CDR2 SYDVKM. V dropped 3 bases and J dropped 2; count of bases not matched to a gene: 5. DNA for the CDR3: TGTGCCAGCAGTTTTTTCGGGGGGACCACAGATACGCAGTATTTT. It codes for CASSFFGGTTDTQYF. The full variable domain, with the rest looked up from reference TRBV28 and TRBJ2-3, is DVKVTQSSRYLVKRTGEKVFLECVQDMDHENMFWYRQDPGLGLRLIYFSYDVKMKEKGDIPEGYSVSREKKERFSLILESASTNQTSMYLCASSFFGGTTDTQYFGPGTRLTVL.

This chain links TRBV19 with TRBJ2-2, with unresolved D. Germline V gives CDR1 LNHDA, CDR2 SQIVND (reference sequence). V lost 4 bases and J 1 base, leaving 7 bases between the germline ends. The CDR3 runs 14 residues. CDR3 residues: CASSTRENTGELFF. DNA of the CDR3: TGTGCCAGTAGTACTAGAGAGAACACCGGGGAGCTGTTTTTT.

This clone was observed a few times. The CDR3 DNA reads as TGCAGCGCTACTCCGGGACAGGCCTTATACACTGAAGCTTTCTTT. This gives the protein CSATPGQALYTEAFF. This chain connects TRBV29-1 to TRBJ1-1, with 8 bases aligning to TRBD1. The trim removed 7 bases at V and 3 bases at J, leaving 13 bases unmatched. The CDR3 has 15 amino acids. Germline lookup yields CDR1 SQVTM and CDR2 ANQGSEA.

V usage is TRBV27 and J usage is TRBJ2-1, with 8 bases matching TRBD1. CDR3 length: 15 amino acids. V lost 2 bases, J lost 6 bases, and 6 bases stayed unmatched. Germline V gene data show CDR1 as MNHEY and CDR2 as SMNVEV (reference sequence). The CDR3 loop is CASSLGTGPVNEQFF. As DNA, the CDR3 is TGTGCCAGCAGTTTAGGGACAGGCCCCGTCAATGAGCAGTTCTTC.

This clone has a single count. The chain uses TRBV6-5 and TRBJ1-4; TRBD1 matches 7 bases. With V trimmed by 0 bases and J by 8 bases, 6 bases remained unmatched. The CDR3 contains 15 residues. Germline CDR1 and CDR2: MNHEY and SVGAGI. The CDR3 region is CASSYSRTGPEKLFF. The CDR3, as DNA: TGTGCCAGCAGTTACTCAAGGACAGGACCGGAAAAACTGTTTTTT.

The chain links TRBV6-6 to TRBJ1-5; D unclear. This CDR3 comprises 12 residues. Germline-derived CDR1 and CDR2 are MNHNY and SVGAGI (reference sequence). Trimming took off 4 bases at V and 5 bases at J, with 6 bases between the two ends. CDR3 sequence (DNA): TGTGCCAGCAGTTCCTCAGATCAGCCCCAGCATTTT. This gives the protein CASSSSDQPQHF.